This TCR beta chain is drawn from a study of tumor-infiltrating lymphocytes in primary liver carcinoma. Study-wide results and caveats: Because of bulk unsorted sampling, CD4+ and CD8+ repertoires were not subjected to comparison.

This clonotype was observed once. Its antigen remains unknown. CDR1 is SGHVS and CDR2 is FQNEAQ in the germline V gene. This CDR3 comprises 14 residues. Trimming at V came to 6 bases and at J to 5 bases, leaving 6 bases not matched to a gene. Synthesis of TCR beta cDNA was carried out from about 500 ng total RNA with a constant-region primer. Libraries covering TCR beta were generated through three nested multiplex PCR rounds (using a slightly modified ARM-PCR). TRBV1-TRBV30 forward primers and a C-beta reverse primer were used in the first two PCR rounds, which each ran for approximately 10 cycles. TCRdb ran MiXCR on the multiplex PCR reads and lists one entry per CDR3 protein. The sample holds about 200,000 distinct CDR3 sequences, approximately 65% seen once. Germline DNA was also extracted, and blood RNA derived from unsorted whole blood. Chronic HBV infection was present in the patients, who were treatment-naive.

The sequenced material came from peripheral blood. The source of this sequence is a woman aged 55-75 years with primary liver carcinoma and hepatitis B virus infection. V gene TRBV7-8 combines with J gene TRBJ2-2; TRBD1 aligns across 7 bases. The DNA for the CDR3 is TGTGCCAGCAGTCGCGACAGGGCGACCGGGGAGCTGTTTTTT. Amino acids: CASSRDRATGELFF.